These T cell receptor beta chains were read from a single sample in a study of blood T cell repertoires in COVID-19. The repertoire was sequenced with immunoSEQ multiplex PCR; TCRdb's copy has only in-frame clones and lacks some. The sample has 160,000 or so clones; 85% to 90% are singletons. The sample taken for sequencing was peripheral blood. The receptor source for this set is a woman in her sixties or seventies with acute or convalescent COVID-19. Both conserved end residues are part of each CDR3. The D gene is left open where the match is weak. Clone size is stated in some rows and not others, as once, few, many or a class when expanded.

CDR3 protein | CDR3 DNA | J gene | clone size | D gene | V gene
CASSWQGTDNSPLHF | TGCGCCAGCAGCTGGCAGGGGACGGATAATTCACCCCTCCACTTT | TRBJ1-6 | - | - | TRBV5-1
CASSQFTGTAYGYTF | TGCGCCAGCAGCCAATTTACCGGGACAGCTTATGGCTACACCTTC | TRBJ1-2 | - | TRBD1 | TRBV4-3
CASSLGVDRDEQYF | TGTGCCAGCAGTTTAGGCGTGGACAGGGACGAGCAGTACTTC | TRBJ2-7 | - | TRBD1 | TRBV5-6
CASSNPTGHRLFF | TGTGCCAGCAGTAACCCGACAGGGCATCGTCTGTTTTTT | TRBJ1-4 | - | TRBD1 | TRBV28
CASSRVPGQGNTEAFF | TGTGCCAGCAGCCGTGTACCGGGACAGGGGAACACTGAAGCTTTCTTT | TRBJ1-1 | - | TRBD1 | TRBV4-2
CASSSGQGTGELFF | TGTGCCAGTAGTAGCGGACAGGGCACCGGGGAGCTGTTTTTT | TRBJ2-2 | - | TRBD1 | TRBV19
CASRLAGGRGETQYF | TGTGCCTCACGACTAGCGGGGGGGCGTGGGGAGACCCAGTACTTC | TRBJ2-5 | - | TRBD2 | TRBV10-3
CASSWSAGNEQFF | TGCGCCAGCAGCTGGAGTGCCGGCAATGAGCAGTTCTTC | TRBJ2-1 | - | - | TRBV5-1
CASSLRDRGISPQHF | TGTGCCAGTAGCCTCCGGGACAGGGGAATCAGCCCCCAGCATTTT | TRBJ1-5 | - | TRBD1 | TRBV19
CASSLTGNEQFF | TGTGCCAGCAGCTTAACAGGGAATGAGCAGTTCTTC | TRBJ2-1 | - | - | TRBV5-4
CASREQGVGELFF | TGTGCCAGCAGGGAACAGGGCGTGGGGGAGCTGTTTTTT | TRBJ2-2 | few | - | TRBV2
CSVLGGDRGNTGELFF | TGCAGCGTTCTTGGCGGGGACAGGGGAAACACCGGGGAGCTGTTTTTT | TRBJ2-2 | - | TRBD1 | TRBV29-1
CAIRGQVGVYGYTF | TGTGCCATCAGGGGACAGGTGGGCGTCTATGGCTACACCTTC | TRBJ1-2 | - | TRBD1 | TRBV10-3
CASSITRSSYEQYF | TGTGCCAGTAGTATTACCAGGTCCTCCTACGAGCAGTACTTC | TRBJ2-7 | - | - | TRBV19
CATSRAQRSTDTQYF | TGTGCCACCAGCAGAGCCCAGCGGAGCACAGATACGCAGTATTTT | TRBJ2-3 | - | - | TRBV15
CASSQAGTDGGYTF | TGTGCCAGCAGCCAAGCCGGGACAGACGGTGGCTACACCTTC | TRBJ1-2 | - | TRBD1 | TRBV4-2
CASSEGGRGFDGYTF | TGTGCCAGCAGTGAAGGGGGCAGGGGGTTCGATGGCTACACCTTC | TRBJ1-2 | - | TRBD1 | TRBV6-1
CASSRTGVQETQYF | TGTGCCAGCAGCCGCACGGGGGTGCAAGAGACCCAGTACTTC | TRBJ2-5 | - | - | TRBV11-3
CTSSQDWARNMNTEAFF | TGCACCAGCAGCCAAGATTGGGCACGAAACATGAACACTGAAGCTTTCTTT | TRBJ1-1 | - | - | TRBV1
CASSVGPDSSFPYEQYF | TGCGCCAGCAGCGTGGGCCCGGACAGCTCTTTTCCCTACGAGCAGTACTTC | TRBJ2-7 | - | - | TRBV5-1
CASSYSGTGVYGYTF | TGTGCCAGCAGTTACTCCGGGACAGGGGTCTATGGCTACACCTTC | TRBJ1-2 | - | TRBD1 | TRBV6-5
CASRAGTGGWELAKNIQYF | TGTGCCAGTAGAGCCGGGACAGGGGGGTGGGAACTAGCCAAAAACATTCAGTACTTC | TRBJ2-4 | once | TRBD1 | TRBV19
CASSLDRLRFNEKLFF | TGTGCCAGCAGCTTAGATCGACTCCGATTCAATGAAAAACTGTTTTTT | TRBJ1-4 | - | - | TRBV11-2
CASSSEPSADSPLHF | TGCGCCAGCAGCTCCGAACCATCGGCGGATTCACCCCTCCACTTT | TRBJ1-6 | once | - | TRBV5-1
CASSSRDRVSSYEQYF | TGTGCCAGCAGCTCCCGGGACAGGGTTAGCTCCTACGAGCAGTACTTC | TRBJ2-7 | - | TRBD1 | TRBV11-2
CASSPGDGTEAFF | TGTGCCAGCAGCCCCGGGGATGGCACTGAAGCTTTCTTT | TRBJ1-1 | once | - | TRBV7-2
CAWIRDRGDQPQHF | TGTGCCTGGATTCGAGACAGGGGTGATCAGCCCCAGCATTTT | TRBJ1-5 | - | TRBD1 | TRBV30
CASSPNGLFEEKLFF | TGTGCCAGCTCACCAAATGGGCTCTTCGAGGAAAAACTGTTTTTT | TRBJ1-4 | few | - | TRBV18
CASSQGLSFNYGYTF | TGTGCCAGCAGCCAGGGTCTTTCTTTTAACTATGGCTACACCTTC | TRBJ1-2 | - | - | TRBV27
CASSLTANTGELFF | TGTGCCAGCAGCTTGACAGCGAACACCGGGGAGCTGTTTTTT | TRBJ2-2 | - | - | TRBV11-3
CASSPRGGSNQPQHF | TGTGCCAGCAGTCCCCGAGGGGGTAGCAATCAGCCCCAGCATTTT | TRBJ1-5 | - | - | TRBV27
CATRPSGDNEQFF | TGTGCCACCAGGCCTAGCGGCGACAATGAGCAGTTCTTC | TRBJ2-1 | - | TRBD2 | TRBV24-1
CSASGGATETQYF | TGCAGTGCTAGTGGCGGGGCTACGGAGACCCAGTACTTC | TRBJ2-5 | - | - | TRBV20-1
CASSITSGGGNEQFF | TGTGCCAGCAGCATAACTAGCGGGGGGGGCAATGAGCAGTTCTTC | TRBJ2-1 | - | TRBD2 | TRBV7-2
CASSPRDRVINTEAFF | TGTGCCAGCTCACCACGGGACAGGGTGATCAACACTGAAGCTTTCTTT | TRBJ1-1 | - | TRBD1 | TRBV18
CASVTGTEGNTIYF | TGTGCCAGTGTAACCGGGACAGAGGGAAACACCATATATTTT | TRBJ1-3 | - | TRBD1 | TRBV19
CASSVGPTGDLNNEQFF | TGTGCCAGCAGCGTAGGCCCGACAGGGGATTTAAACAATGAGCAGTTCTTC | TRBJ2-1 | - | TRBD1 | TRBV9
CASRGDRGASSEQFF | TGTGCCAGCAGAGGGGACAGGGGAGCCTCAAGCGAGCAGTTCTTC | TRBJ2-1 | - | TRBD1 | TRBV7-2
CASRASGGANTGELFF | TGCGCCAGCAGGGCTAGCGGGGGAGCGAACACCGGGGAGCTGTTTTTT | TRBJ2-2 | - | TRBD2 | TRBV5-1
CASSLGQGTSYEQYF | TGTGCCAGCAGCTTGGGGCAGGGGACCTCCTACGAGCAGTACTTC | TRBJ2-7 | - | - | TRBV5-6
CASTGGYYTDTQYF | TGTGCCAGCACGGGGGGTTATTACACAGATACGCAGTATTTT | TRBJ2-3 | - | TRBD2 | TRBV6-5
CASSTRRQGDYGYTF | TGTGCCAGCAGTACCAGAAGACAGGGGGACTATGGCTACACCTTC | TRBJ1-2 | - | TRBD1 | TRBV27
CASSRLGGSSYNEQFF | TGTGCCAGCAGTAGACTGGGGGGTAGCTCCTACAATGAGCAGTTCTTC | TRBJ2-1 | - | - | TRBV27
CASTRRDRPLKQYF | TGTGCCAGCACACGGCGGGACAGGCCCCTAAAGCAGTACTTC | TRBJ2-7 | - | - | TRBV21-1
CATSTRGLNEKLFF | TGTGCCACCAGCACTAGGGGCCTAAATGAAAAACTGTTTTTT | TRBJ1-4 | - | - | TRBV15
CASSNGASGGRGPYEQYF | TGTGCCAGCAGCAATGGGGCTAGCGGGGGGAGAGGTCCCTACGAGCAGTACTTC | TRBJ2-7 | - | TRBD2 | TRBV27
CASSQERRMGATDTQYF | TGCGCCAGCAGCCAAGAACGGCGGATGGGTGCCACAGATACGCAGTATTTT | TRBJ2-3 | - | - | TRBV4-3
CASSPQVVFYNEQFF | TGTGCCAGCAGCCCCCAGGTAGTTTTCTACAATGAGCAGTTCTTC | TRBJ2-1 | - | - | TRBV13
CASSPSGSSYEQYF | TGTGCCAGCAGCCCTAGCGGGAGCTCCTACGAGCAGTACTTC | TRBJ2-7 | - | TRBD2 | TRBV7-2